This record concerns one T cell receptor (beta chain) sequence. Antigen unknown. Read sequence stops 3 residues before the CDR3 end, and the germline J gene provides the missing end. Assay: immunoSEQ multiplex PCR; the TCRdb copy retains only in-frame clones and omits some. In total, the table holds roughly 48,000 clones. The data are from a study of T cells in women clearing cervical HPV infection. Study in general: Case blood drawn at lesion detection; control blood after infection cleared. HLA type could not be excluded as a confounder.

Study outcomes and limitations: CIN3+ cases had significantly higher TCR richness than controls; evenness did not differ. It is unknown whether associations predate infection; no effector/memory or HPV-specific sorting.

V gave up 3 bases and J gave up 0 bases; unmatched junction bases: 2. Germline values: CDR1 LNHDA, CDR2 SQIVND (reference sequence). CDR3 length equals 14 residues. The TCR comes from a woman aged 18 to 75 with a cervical HPV16 infection that either progressed to CIN3+ or cleared (not recorded which). Sequencing used blood buffy coat. The chain links TRBV19 to TRBJ2-7, with 7 bases fitting TRBD2. CDR3 DNA (partial): TGTGCCAGTAGTATTGGCGGGAGCTCCTACGAG. This encodes CASSIGGSSYE. From start to end, the CDR3 is CASSIGGSSYEQYF.